The present T cell receptor (beta chain) was sequenced within a study of immune evolution from preneoplasia to lung adenocarcinoma (dated by TCRdb to the early 2020s). Describing the broader study: No AAH lesions showed HLA loss of heterozygosity, compared with around 7% of AIS, 15% of MIA and around 35% of ADC lesions. TCR sequencing data were obtained from around 56 patients. The immune data were integrated with whole exome sequencing and methylation data from the same cohort of nodules. Resected precursor lesions (AAH, AIS, MIA) and invasive adenocarcinomas were compared with paired morphologically normal lung tissue. The overall cohort was made up of more than 40 patients with pulmonary nodules who had surgical resection. The study combined immune gene expression, TCR sequencing and multiplex immunofluorescence to profile immune contexture across lung adenocarcinoma precursors and invasive adenocarcinoma. Sample size was determined by specimen availability and not by a prior power calculation. It was reported in the study that 85 to 120 samples were used for TCR sequencing. POLYSOLVER was used to infer Class I HLA alleles from exome data, and LOHHLA was used to detect allele-specific HLA loss.

The immunoSEQ hsTCRbeta Kit was used to sequence TCR beta CDR3 regions from DNA. As for the original processing: The ImmunoSEQ Analyzer was used to analyse the TCR sequencing data. T cell clonality was defined as 1 minus Pielou's evenness, calculated on productive rearrangements. To measure T cell diversity, the inverse Simpson index was applied to productive templates. T cell density was TCR beta template counts normalized to usable DNA, estimated by amplifying and sequencing housekeeping genes. TCR metrics were compared across histologic stages using two-sided Kruskal-Wallis tests. TCRdb carries this immuneACCESS record with in-frame sequences only. Its versions omit some clonotypes, under half of them owing to an unresolved V gene in the studies checked, with the rest unexplained. V and J calls and clone size come straight from that table; D and trimming were deduced from the DNA. The sample data list around 7,500 clones, and approximately 80% of these were observed just once. 2.5% to 3.5% of the sample is taken by the ten largest.

Patients underwent resection in Japan or China between about 2014 and 2017. Histologic diagnosis of each case was confirmed independently by two lung cancer pathologists on H&E slides. For nucleic acid extraction, premalignant or tumor cells were enriched by macro-dissection following pathologic assessment. FFPE tissue was used for DNA isolation with the AllPrep DNA/RNA FFPE Kit. The junction shows trimming of 1 base on V and 3 bases on J, plus 10 bases between the germline ends. Sequences GTSNPN (CDR1) and SVGIG (CDR2) are obtained from the germline V gene (reference sequence). There are 14 amino acids in the CDR3, from cysteine to phenylalanine inclusive. Of all the DNA, just the CDR3 is kept, 42 bases in frame from base 1. The paper's findings and limits, for the study overall: Normal lung showed the highest clonality, whereas later-stage lesions appeared to have higher T cell density and diversity but lower clonality. The highest T cell clonality was observed in KRAS-mutant nodules compared with EGFR-mutant or double wild-type lesions. Findings were based on association rather than direct causation; larger cohorts with long-term follow-up and longitudinal biopsies were deemed needed. All patients were from Japan and China, so applicability to Western populations was uncertain. Top T cell clone frequencies were highest in normal lung and appeared to decrease progressively from AAH through AIS, MIA and invasive adenocarcinoma.

This clone was seen once. No cognate antigen has been identified for it. Base qualities were left out, and no much larger clone turns up one base away. This sequence originates from a person aged 65 to 85 with lung adenocarcinoma. The sequence links TRBV30 to TRBJ1-5; TRBD1 is a possible D gene, resting on 6 matching bases. The specimen was FFPE minimally invasive lung adenocarcinoma tissue. The sample's cell subset or site label is to be understood as: micro-invasive lung adenocarcinoma (MIA). The sequenced DNA: TGTGCCTGGAGTGGAGGGGACAACAATCAGCCCCAGCATTTT. Translated, this gives CAWSGGDNNQPQHF.